These 4 T cell receptor beta chains were all obtained from the same sample, sequenced in a study of regulatory T cells in long-lasting Graves disease. Time point denoted: newly diagnosed GD, antithyroid drugs for less than 3 months. PBMC-derived RNA was used for the TCR library. According to the study, TCR beta libraries were built with iRepertoire HTBI primers and CDR3-region Arm-PCR. TCRdb processed the multiplex PCR reads anew with MiXCR; each CDR3 protein has one entry. The table lists hundreds of thousands of distinct CDR3 sequences, about 16% of them singletons. This sample was shared with a second study, whose subject was T cells in Graves' hyperthyroidism and ophthalmopathy.

This specimen consisted of peripheral blood mononuclear cells (PBMCs), obtained at new diagnosis, from a patient treated with antithyroid drugs. These receptor sequences come from a man younger than 35 with Graves disease.

J is TRBJ2-2 and V is TRBV27; no clear D. The CDR3 runs 15 residues. Trimming took off 6 bases at V and 9 bases at J, with 20 bases between the two ends. The germline V gene has CDR1 MNHEY and CDR2 SMNVEV (reference sequence). For the CDR3, the DNA is TGTGCCAGCAGCACGCATCGGACCCTACTCAGGGAGCTGTTTTTT. Its protein product is CASSTHRTLLRELFF.

This clonotype came up many times. CDR3 residues: CASSLAKNTGELFF. The CDR3 coding sequence is TGTGCCAGCAGCTTAGCCAAGAACACCGGGGAGCTGTTTTTT. The chain carries TRBV7-2 and TRBJ2-2, with D hard to call. This CDR3 spans 14 amino acids. The germline V gene encodes CDR1 SGHTA and CDR2 FQGNSA. Deletions cut 0 bases from V and 1 base from J, with 3 bases between.

This clonotype was counted at least ten times. The chain has TRBV9 and TRBJ2-7; D perhaps matches TRBD2 (5 bases). Germline CDR1 reads SGDLS; CDR2 reads YYNGEE. The V end was cut by 0 bases, the J end by 2 bases, with 12 bases between. The CDR3 is 15 residues long. The CDR3 nucleotides are TGTGCCAGCAGCGTAGATCTAGGGAGTACCTACGAGCAGTACTTC. Protein: CASSVDLGSTYEQYF.

This clonotype was picked up many times. The gene calls are TRBV5-1 and TRBJ1-1; D is possibly TRBD1 (5 bases). Trimming took off 2 bases at V and 2 bases at J, with 10 bases between the two ends. From germline, CDR1 is SGHRS and CDR2 YFSETQ. The CDR3 is 14 amino acids. The CDR3 sequence: CASSFRDPNTEAFF. Written as DNA, the CDR3 is TGCGCCAGCAGCTTCCGGGACCCAAACACTGAAGCTTTCTTT.